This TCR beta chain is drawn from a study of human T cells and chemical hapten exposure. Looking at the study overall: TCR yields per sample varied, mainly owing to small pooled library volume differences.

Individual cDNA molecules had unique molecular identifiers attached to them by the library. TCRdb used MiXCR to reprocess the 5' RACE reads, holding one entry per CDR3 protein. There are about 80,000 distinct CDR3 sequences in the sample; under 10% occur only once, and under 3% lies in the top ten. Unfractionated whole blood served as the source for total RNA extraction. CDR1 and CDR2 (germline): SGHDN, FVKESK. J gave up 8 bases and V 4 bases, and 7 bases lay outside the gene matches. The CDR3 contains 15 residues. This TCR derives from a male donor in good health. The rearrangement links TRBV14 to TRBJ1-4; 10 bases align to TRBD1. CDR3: CASSPRDRGREKLFF. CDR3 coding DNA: TGTGCCAGCAGCCCTCGGGACAGGGGTCGAGAAAAACTGTTTTTT.